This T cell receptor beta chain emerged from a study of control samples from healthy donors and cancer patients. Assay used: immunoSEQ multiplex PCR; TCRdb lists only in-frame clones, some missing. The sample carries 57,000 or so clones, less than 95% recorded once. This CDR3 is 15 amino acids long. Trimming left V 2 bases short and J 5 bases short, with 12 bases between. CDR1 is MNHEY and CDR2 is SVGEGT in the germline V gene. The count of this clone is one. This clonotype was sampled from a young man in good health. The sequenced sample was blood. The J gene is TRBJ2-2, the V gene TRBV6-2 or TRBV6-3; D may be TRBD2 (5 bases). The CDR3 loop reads CASSYNSGGTGELFF. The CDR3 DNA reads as TGTGCCAGCAGTTACAACAGCGGAGGAACCGGGGAGCTGTTTTTT.